Listed here is a single TCR beta chain. The table lists this clonotype with many counts. Its specific antigen is unknown. Base qualities are not recorded, but no much larger clone differs from it by a single base. The sample is drawn from a study of blood T cells in healthy people across ages (dated by TCRdb to about 2015). In terms of the full investigation: Template switching captured roughly one uniquely barcoded TCR beta cDNA molecule per two T cells in model experiments. To track age-related changes in TCR beta repertoire diversity, the study relied on deep sequencing normalized with unique cDNA molecular identifiers. Four age groups were formed from the donors: young (average roughly 15 years), middle-aged (approximately 40), aged (62) and long-lived (more than 75). The study analyzed two additional independent replicas of 1 million unique cDNA reads from the same blood draw for two donors, one aged 18 to 29 and one aged 80 or older. Study-level results and caveats: There was a strong correlation between observed TCR beta diversity and the percentage of naive T cells measured by flow cytometry. Observed TCR beta diversity per million T cells fell roughly linearly with age, and a significant reduction was already apparent by age around 40. Because profiling used bulk unsorted PBMCs, naive and antigen-experienced compartments could not be compared conclusively. Estimates of total diversity from one million sequenced T cells were regarded as lower bounds and underestimates. Compared with the aged group, the long-lived group had more naive CD4+ T cells, fewer expanded clones and increased TCR diversity, suggesting age selection. Because donor CMV infection status was unknown, age-related changes in expanded clonotypes were potentially confounded.

Donors were approximately 42 systemically healthy Caucasian individuals from Russia aged roughly 6 to 95 years. Each donor gave around 9.8 milliliters of peripheral blood, collected into EDTA-treated Vacutainer tubes. PBMCs were isolated by Ficoll-Paque density-gradient centrifugation, with at least 6 million obtained per sample. Trizol reagent was used to extract total RNA from the PBMCs, yielding at least 5.5 micrograms per sample. For every donor, flow cytometry on a PBMC aliquot measured the percentage of naive CD45RAhigh/CD27high T cells. Looking up the germline V gene (reference sequence) yields CDR1 MNHEY and CDR2 SMNVEV. Germline trimming: 3 bases from V, 5 bases from J; junction bases outside gene matches: 2. Spanning cysteine to phenylalanine, the CDR3 consists of 14 amino acids. The read is trimmed to its CDR3 DNA, 42 bases read in frame from base 1. Library preparation used 5' RACE. TCRdb names Illumina HiSeq 2500 as the instrument used. A second roughly 6 to 11 cycle PCR used a sample-barcoded 5' primer and a J-beta primer mix. A unique molecular identifier was introduced onto each TCR beta cDNA molecule by a template-switch 5' adaptor carrying 12 random nucleotides. Each sample yielded at least 2.5 million CDR3-containing paired-end reads. First-strand cDNA was synthesized from all RNA with the Mint cDNA synthesis kit, primed by a TRBC-specific oligonucleotide. Following uracil-DNA glycosylase treatment, all cDNA underwent a first 18-cycle PCR with the universal primers M1SS and BC2_uni_R. Per the original workflow: For normalization, 1 million high-quality reads were randomly selected from each sample, with every read carrying a distinct molecular identifier. Reads sharing molecular identifiers were discarded rather than binned into consensus sequences. CDR3 identification, clonotype clustering and error correction used MiTCR with a Q25 quality threshold and the strictest error-elimination algorithm. A nonparametric unseen species model with Euler transformation was used to estimate a lower bound on total TCR beta diversity. TCRdb's own reprocessing of the public reads used fastp at Q25 and MiXCR and kept productive beta chains. Identical CDR3 protein sequences are pooled into one entry, listed with their most common genes and DNA. The V and J calls, along with clone size, are taken from TCRdb and not from the paper's own processing. Present in this sample are 800,000 to 950,000 distinct CDR3 sequences, approximately 32% of which were seen just once. The top ten hold approximately 10% of the sample.

The sample was also linked to a second study, of T cells of mothers and their children. The second source states: Nine systemically healthy Caucasian individuals, comprising three mothers and their six children, were included as donors. cDNA synthesis used all of the extracted RNA, with roughly 1.5 ug of RNA in each 15 ul reaction. In the second PCR, sample barcodes and 2-4 random nucleotides were introduced via the M1S primer. More than 9 million TCR beta CDR3 reads were obtained from each mother, and roughly 3 million reads were obtained from each child. Thymic selection similarly shapes TCR recombination output in related and unrelated pairs, with minor effect from inherited differences. Normalized repertoire overlap in related mother-child pairs was always slightly higher than in unrelated mother-child pairs, but the difference was never significant. No persistent microchimeric T cell clones were found, with a detection sensitivity of roughly 99 clones per million clonotypes. In the study, deep NGS was used to compare the TCR beta repertoires of mothers and children, and features distinguishing related mother-child pairs from unrelated individuals were sought. Mothers averaged approximately 41 +/- 4 years of age and children averaged about 10 +/- 4 years. After adapter ligation with NEBNext reagents, the libraries were sequenced on Illumina HiSeq 2000 with 100+100 nt paired-end reads. To avoid cross-contamination, the mother libraries and the child libraries were prepared a month apart and sequenced in separate runs. Between about 500,000 and 2,100,000 distinct TCR beta clonotypes were identified per donor. Naive TCR beta clonotypes were estimated from low-frequency clonotypes matched to each donor's FACS-determined naive share, without sorting.

Here the chain combines TRBV27 and TRBJ2-2, and TRBD1 aligns with 8 junction nucleotides. The sample taken for sequencing was blood. The sequence came from a woman aged 40 to 55 in good health. The CDR3 protein: CASSFYRGTGELFF. The nucleotide sequence is TGTGCCAGCAGTTTTTACAGGGGGACCGGGGAGCTGTTTTTT.